This TCR beta chain was documented in a study of graft-versus-host responses after intestinal transplantation. Study-level background: Transplant types were multivisceral, liver-intestinal, or isolated intestinal. The recipients all started with anti-thymocyte globulin induction and then took tacrolimus and steroids for 3 to 4 years. The study's findings and limits: Recipient marrow showed GvH clones, some seen first in ileum or blood. High graft-versus-host to host-versus-graft clonal ratios were found in allografts of patients who had graft-donor T cell macrochimerism.

As for this clone: The antigen remains undetermined.

The trim removed 7 bases at V and 1 base at J, leaving 18 bases unmatched. The germline CDR1 and CDR2 sequences are SEHNR and FQNEAQ (reference sequence). This CDR3 contains 19 residues. The repertoire was sequenced with immunoSEQ multiplex PCR; TCRdb's copy has only in-frame clones and lacks some. The data contain over 90,000 clones, approximately 93% of them singletons. The sequence was obtained from a human donor who received an intestinal transplant. V and J are TRBV7-9 and TRBJ2-2, with TRBD1 matching 7 bases. Material: unstimulated CD8+ T cells sorted from spleen or lymph node cells, obtained before intestinal transplant. This CDR3 reads CASTDSVEAGGMNTGELFF. CDR3 nucleotides: TGTGCCAGCACCGACTCCGTCGAGGCAGGGGGTATGAACACCGGGGAGCTGTTTTTT.